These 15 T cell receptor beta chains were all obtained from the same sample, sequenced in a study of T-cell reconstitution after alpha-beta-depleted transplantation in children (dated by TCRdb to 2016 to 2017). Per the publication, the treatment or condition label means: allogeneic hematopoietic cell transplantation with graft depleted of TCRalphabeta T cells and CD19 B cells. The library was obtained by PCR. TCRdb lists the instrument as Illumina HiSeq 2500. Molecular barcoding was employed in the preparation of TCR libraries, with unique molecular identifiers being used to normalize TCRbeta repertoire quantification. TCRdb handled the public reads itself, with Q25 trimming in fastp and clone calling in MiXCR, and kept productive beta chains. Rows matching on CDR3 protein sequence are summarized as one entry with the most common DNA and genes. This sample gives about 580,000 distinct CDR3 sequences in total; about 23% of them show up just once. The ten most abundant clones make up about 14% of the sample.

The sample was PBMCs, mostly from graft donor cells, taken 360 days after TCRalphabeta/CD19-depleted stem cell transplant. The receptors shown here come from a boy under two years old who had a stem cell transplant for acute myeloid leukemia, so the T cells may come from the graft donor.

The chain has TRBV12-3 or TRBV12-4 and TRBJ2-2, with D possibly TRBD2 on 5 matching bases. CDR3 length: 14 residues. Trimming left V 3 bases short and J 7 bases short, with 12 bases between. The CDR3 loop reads CASSFRGIGGELFF. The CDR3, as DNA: TGTGCCAGCAGTTTCCGGGGTATCGGCGGGGAGCTGTTTTTT.

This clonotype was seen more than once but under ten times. The CDR3 sequence is CASSLVLRGGSNEQFF. The CDR3 DNA reads as TGTGCCAGCAGCTTAGTGTTGCGGGGGGGCTCCAATGAGCAGTTCTTC. V usage is TRBV7-2 and J usage is TRBJ2-1, with 9 nucleotides matching TRBD2. This CDR3 is 16 amino acids long. Trimming took 1 base from V and 6 from J; bases not matched to a gene: 7. Germline CDR1 reads SGHTA; CDR2 reads FQGNSA. Based on the CDR3 plus reference TRBV7-2 and TRBJ2-1, the full variable domain is GAGVSQSPSNKVTEKGKDVELRCDPISGHTALYWYRQSLGQGLEFLIYFQGNSAPDKSGLPSDRFSAERTGGSVSTLTIQRTQQEDSAVYLCASSLVLRGGSNEQFFGPGTRLTVL.

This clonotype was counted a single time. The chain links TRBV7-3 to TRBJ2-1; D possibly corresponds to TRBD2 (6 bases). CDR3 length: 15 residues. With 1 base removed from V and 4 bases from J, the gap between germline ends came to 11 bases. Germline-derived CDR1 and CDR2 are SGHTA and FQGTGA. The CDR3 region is CASSLRPGGYNEQFF. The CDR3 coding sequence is TGTGCCAGCAGCTTAAGACCTGGGGGGTACAATGAGCAGTTCTTC.

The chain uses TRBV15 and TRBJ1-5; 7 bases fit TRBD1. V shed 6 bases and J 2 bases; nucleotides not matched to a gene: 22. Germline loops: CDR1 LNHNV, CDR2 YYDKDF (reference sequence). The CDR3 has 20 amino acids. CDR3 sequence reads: CATRSAVTGIPEDGNQPQHF. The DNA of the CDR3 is TGTGCCACCAGGTCGGCTGTGACAGGGATCCCCGAGGACGGCAATCAGCCCCAGCATTTT.

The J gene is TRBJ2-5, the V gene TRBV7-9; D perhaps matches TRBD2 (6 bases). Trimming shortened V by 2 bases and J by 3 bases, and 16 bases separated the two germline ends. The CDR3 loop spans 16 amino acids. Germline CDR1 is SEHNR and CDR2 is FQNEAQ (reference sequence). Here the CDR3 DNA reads TGTGCCAGCAGCTTAACCAGAGGGGACTTAAAAGAGACCCAGTACTTC. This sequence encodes CASSLTRGDLKETQYF.

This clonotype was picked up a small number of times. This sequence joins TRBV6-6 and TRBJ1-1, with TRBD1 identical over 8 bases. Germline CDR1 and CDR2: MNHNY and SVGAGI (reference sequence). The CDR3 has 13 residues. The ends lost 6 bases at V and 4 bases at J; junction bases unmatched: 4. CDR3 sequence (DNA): TGTGCCAGCAGGGACAGGGTTAGCACTGAAGCTTTCTTT. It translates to CASRDRVSTEAFF.

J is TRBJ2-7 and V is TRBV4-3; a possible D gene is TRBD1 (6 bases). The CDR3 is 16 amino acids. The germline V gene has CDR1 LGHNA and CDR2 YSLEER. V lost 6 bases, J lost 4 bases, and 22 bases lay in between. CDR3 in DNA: TGCGCCAGCAGTCAAATACAGGGTCTAAACTATTACGAGCAGTACTTC. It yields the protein CASSQIQGLNYYEQYF.

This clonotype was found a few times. The CDR3 here is CSAPLGDRGTDTQYF. For the CDR3, the DNA is TGCAGTGCCCCTCTCGGGGACAGGGGGACAGATACGCAGTATTTT. J is TRBJ2-3 and V is TRBV20-1; 11 nucleotides line up with TRBD1. Germline assignment: CDR1 DFQATT and CDR2 SNEGSKA (reference sequence). The CDR3 extends over 15 amino acids. V lost 6 bases to trimming and J lost 3 bases; unmatched junction nucleotides: 8.

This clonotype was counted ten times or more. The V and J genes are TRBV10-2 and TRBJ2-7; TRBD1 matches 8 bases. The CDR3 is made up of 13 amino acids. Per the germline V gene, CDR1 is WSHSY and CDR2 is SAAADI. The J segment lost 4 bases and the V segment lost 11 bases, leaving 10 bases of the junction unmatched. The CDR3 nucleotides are TGCGCCGTAACCCCACGGGACAGGTACGAGCAGTACGTC. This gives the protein CAVTPRDRYEQYV.

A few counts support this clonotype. The CDR3 DNA reads as TGTGCCACCTGGGACGGGGGCTCGAACACTGAAGCTTTCTTT. This gives the protein CATWDGGSNTEAFF. The V gene is TRBV10-3, the J gene TRBJ1-1, with a weak D call TRBD1 (6 bases). The CDR3 covers 14 residues. Trimming shortened V by 10 bases and J by 1 base, and 16 bases separated the two germline ends. The V gene's germline CDR1 is ENHRY and CDR2 SYGVKD.

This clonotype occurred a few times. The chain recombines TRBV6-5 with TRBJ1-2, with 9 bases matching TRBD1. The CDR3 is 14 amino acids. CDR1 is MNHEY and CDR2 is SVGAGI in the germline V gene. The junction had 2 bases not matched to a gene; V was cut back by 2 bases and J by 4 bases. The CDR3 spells CASSYDRGAYGYTF. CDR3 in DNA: TGTGCCAGCAGTTACGACAGGGGGGCCTATGGCTACACCTTC.

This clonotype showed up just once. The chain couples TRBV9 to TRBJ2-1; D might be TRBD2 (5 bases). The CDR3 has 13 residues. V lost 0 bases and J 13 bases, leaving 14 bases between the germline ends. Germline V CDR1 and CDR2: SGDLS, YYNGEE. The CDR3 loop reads CASSVERVTFQFF. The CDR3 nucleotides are TGTGCCAGCAGCGTAGAGAGGGTGACTTTTCAGTTCTTC. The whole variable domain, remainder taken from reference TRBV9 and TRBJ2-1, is DSGVTQTPKHLITATGQRVTLRCSPRSGDLSVYWYQQSLDQGLQFLIQYYNGEERAKGNILERFSAQQFPDLHSELNLSSLELGDSALYFCASSVERVTFQFFGPGTRLTVL.

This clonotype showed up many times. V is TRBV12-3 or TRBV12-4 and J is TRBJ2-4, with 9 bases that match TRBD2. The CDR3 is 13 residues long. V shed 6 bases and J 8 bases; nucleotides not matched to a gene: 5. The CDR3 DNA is TGTGCCAGCAGGAGCGGGGGGTTGGACATTCAGTACTTC. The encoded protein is CASRSGGLDIQYF.

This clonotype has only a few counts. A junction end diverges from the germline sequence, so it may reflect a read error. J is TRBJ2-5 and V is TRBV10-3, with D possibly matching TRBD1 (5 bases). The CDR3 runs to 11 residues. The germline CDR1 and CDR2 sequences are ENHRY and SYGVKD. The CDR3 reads CAKNRKGPGHF. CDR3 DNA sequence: TGTGCCAAAAACCGCAAGGGGCCCGGGCACTTC.

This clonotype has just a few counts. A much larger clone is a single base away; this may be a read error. CDR3 amino acids: CASSARTGFEQYF. The CDR3 DNA follows: TGTGCCAGCAGCGCAAGGACAGGGTTCGAGCAGTACTTC. This rearrangement joins TRBV11-2 to TRBJ2-7; TRBD1 matches at 8 bases. Germline lookup yields CDR1 SGHAT and CDR2 FQNNGV. The V and J ends lost 5 bases and 6 bases, in that order; junction bases with no gene match: 6. This CDR3 comprises 13 residues.